What follows is one T cell receptor (beta chain) and its context. As yet, its antigen is unknown. The data belong to a study of T cells after yellow fever vaccination. On the study more broadly: With SMART-Seq v4 Ultra Low Input, the fractions containing low cell numbers were prepared.

Points from the study as a whole: It was the secondary response that reached its peak faster, day 5 versus 15, but it was weaker. From the bulk population, abundant clonotypes could contaminate and appear within FACS-sorted repertoires.

TCRdb recomputed calls from the 5' RACE reads with MiXCR, one row per CDR3 protein. The sample holds about 160,000 distinct CDR3 sequences, about a tenth seen once. There are 13 residues in the CDR3. The germline V and J ends were trimmed by 4 bases and 4 bases, with 10 bases remaining between them. Germline CDR1 MNHNS, CDR2 SASEGT. This receptor was taken from a man aged 18 to 30 who received the YFV17D yellow fever vaccine. The V and J genes are TRBV6-1 and TRBJ1-1, with D tentatively TRBD1 (5 bases). The source material was CD8+ T cells sorted from PBMCs, sampled 45 days after the yellow fever booster vaccination. As DNA, the CDR3 is TGTGCCAGCAGTGCCGGACAAGTCACTGAAGCTTTCTTT. Its protein product is CASSAGQVTEAFF.